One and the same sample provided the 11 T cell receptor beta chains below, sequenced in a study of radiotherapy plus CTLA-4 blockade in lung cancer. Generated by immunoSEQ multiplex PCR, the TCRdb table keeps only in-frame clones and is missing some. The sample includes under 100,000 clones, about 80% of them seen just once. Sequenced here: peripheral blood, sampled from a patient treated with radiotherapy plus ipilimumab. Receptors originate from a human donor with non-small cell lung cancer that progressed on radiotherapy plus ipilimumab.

The CDR3 DNA sequence: TGTGCCAGCTCACCCAACCCTTCGGGATTCAGGGGCACAGATACGCAGTATTTT. It translates to CASSPNPSGFRGTDTQYF. The rearrangement links TRBV18 to TRBJ2-3; D may be TRBD1 or TRBD2 (5 bases each). Between the trimmed V and J ends, which lost 3 bases and 1 base, there was a span of 20 bases. The CDR3 loop spans 18 amino acids. Germline CDR1 reads KGHSH; CDR2 reads LQKENI.

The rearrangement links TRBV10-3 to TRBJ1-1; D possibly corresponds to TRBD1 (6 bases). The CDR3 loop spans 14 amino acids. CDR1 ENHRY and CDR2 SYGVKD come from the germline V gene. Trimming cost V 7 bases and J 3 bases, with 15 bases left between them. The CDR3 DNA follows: TGTGCCATCACCAGAAGGGGGGCGGACACTGAAGCTTTCTTT. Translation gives CAITRRGADTEAFF.

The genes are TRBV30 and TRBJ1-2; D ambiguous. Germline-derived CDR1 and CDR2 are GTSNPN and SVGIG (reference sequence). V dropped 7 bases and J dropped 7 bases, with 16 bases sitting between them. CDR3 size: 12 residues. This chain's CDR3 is CASYGMLGGYTF. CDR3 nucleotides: TGTGCCTCCTACGGCATGTTAGGTGGCTACACCTTC.

The CDR3 loop is CASSASTLQETQYF. In DNA, the CDR3 is TGTGCCAGCAGTGCCTCGACTTTACAGGAGACCCAGTACTTC. The V call is TRBV2, the J call TRBJ2-5, with D uncertain. V gave up 4 bases and J gave up 5 bases, with 14 bases separating them. The CDR3 totals 14 residues. In germline, CDR1 is SNHLY, CDR2 FYNNEI.

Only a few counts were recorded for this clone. The CDR3 region is CASSITTGVGGEQYF. The CDR3 DNA reads TGTGCCAGCAGCATAACGACAGGGGTTGGAGGCGAGCAGTACTTC. This chain joins TRBV7-2 and TRBJ2-7, with 8 bases aligning to TRBD1. After removal of 5 bases from V and 6 bases from J, the junction contained 12 bases not matched to a gene. CDR1 SGHTA and CDR2 FQGNSA come from the germline V gene. This CDR3 has 15 residues. The whole variable domain, remainder taken from reference TRBV7-2 and TRBJ2-7, is GAGVSQSPSNKVTEKGKDVELRCDPISGHTALYWYRQSLGQGLEFLIYFQGNSAPDKSGLPSDRFSAERTGGSVSTLTIQRTQQEDSAVYLCASSITTGVGGEQYFGPGTRLTVT.

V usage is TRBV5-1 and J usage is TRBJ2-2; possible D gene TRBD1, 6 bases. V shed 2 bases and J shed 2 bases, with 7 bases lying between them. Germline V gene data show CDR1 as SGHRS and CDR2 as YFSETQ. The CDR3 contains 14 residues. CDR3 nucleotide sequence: TGCGCCAGCAGCTTACAGGGTAACACCGGGGAGCTGTTTTTT. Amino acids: CASSLQGNTGELFF.

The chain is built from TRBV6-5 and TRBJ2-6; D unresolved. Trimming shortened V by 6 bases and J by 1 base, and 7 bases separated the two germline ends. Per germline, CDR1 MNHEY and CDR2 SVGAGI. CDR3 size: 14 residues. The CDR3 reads CASRPESGANVLTF. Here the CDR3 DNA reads TGTGCCAGCAGGCCAGAGTCTGGGGCCAACGTCCTGACTTTC.

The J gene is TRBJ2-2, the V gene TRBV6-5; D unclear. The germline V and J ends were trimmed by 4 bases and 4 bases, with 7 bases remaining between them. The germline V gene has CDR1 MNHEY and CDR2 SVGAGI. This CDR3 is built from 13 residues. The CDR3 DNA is TGTGCCAGCAGTTCCCGCCCCACCGGGGAGCTGTTTTTT. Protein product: CASSSRPTGELFF.

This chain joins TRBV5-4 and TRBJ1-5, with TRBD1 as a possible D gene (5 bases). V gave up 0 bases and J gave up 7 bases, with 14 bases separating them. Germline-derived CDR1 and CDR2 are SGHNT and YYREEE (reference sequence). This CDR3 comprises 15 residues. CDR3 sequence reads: CASSLGGNVPQPQHF. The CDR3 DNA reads TGTGCCAGCAGCTTGGGGGGGAATGTGCCGCAGCCCCAGCATTTT.

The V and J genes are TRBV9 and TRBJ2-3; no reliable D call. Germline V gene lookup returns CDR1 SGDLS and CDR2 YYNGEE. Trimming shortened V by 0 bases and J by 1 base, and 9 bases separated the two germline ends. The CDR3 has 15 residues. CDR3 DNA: TGTGCCAGCAGCGTAGGGACGTCCCGCACAGATACGCAGTATTTT. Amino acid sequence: CASSVGTSRTDTQYF.

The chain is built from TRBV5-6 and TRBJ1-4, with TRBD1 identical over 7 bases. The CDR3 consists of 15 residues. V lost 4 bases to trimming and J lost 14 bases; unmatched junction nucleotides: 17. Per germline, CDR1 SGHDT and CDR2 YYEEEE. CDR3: CASSGTQGPAGVLFF. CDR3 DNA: TGTGCCAGCAGCGGGACACAGGGGCCCGCTGGAGTGCTGTTTTTT.